Below are 9 T cell receptor beta chains sequenced from a single sample in a study of blood T cell repertoires in COVID-19. Measured with immunoSEQ multiplex PCR; TCRdb has only the in-frame clones, and not every one. This table has roughly 210,000 clones, roughly 80% appearing once. Sequenced material: peripheral blood. All receptors derive from a woman aged 80 or older with COVID-19, enrolled during active disease.

The chain uses TRBV6-5 and TRBJ2-7; 8 bases are a match to TRBD2. With V trimmed by 3 bases and J by 5 bases, 9 bases remained unmatched. Germline CDR1 is MNHEY and CDR2 is SVGAGI. The CDR3 covers 15 residues. CDR3 coding DNA: TGTGCCAGCAGTTATGCGGGGGGACCGAAACACGAGCAGTACTTC. This translates into CASSYAGGPKHEQYF.

V gene TRBV2 combines with J gene TRBJ2-7, with 8 nucleotides matching TRBD2. The CDR3 has 12 residues. The ends lost 6 bases at V and 2 bases at J; junction bases unmatched: 0. CDR1 is SNHLY and CDR2 is FYNNEI in the germline V gene. As DNA, the CDR3 is TGTGCCAGCAGGGGACTAGCCTACGAGCAGTACTTC. As protein: CASRGLAYEQYF.

V and J are TRBV30 and TRBJ1-1, with 7 positions matching TRBD1. The ends lost 0 bases at V and 7 bases at J; junction bases unmatched: 5. Germline CDR1 is GTSNPN and CDR2 is SVGIG (reference sequence). This CDR3 has 13 residues. CDR3 loop: CAWSVGQALEAFF. The DNA of the CDR3 is TGTGCCTGGAGTGTTGGACAGGCCCTTGAAGCTTTCTTT.

The chain is built from TRBV14 and TRBJ1-4; 10 bases line up with TRBD1. The ends lost 1 base at V and 6 bases at J; junction bases unmatched: 2. CDR3 size: 15 residues. The V gene's germline CDR1 is SGHDN and CDR2 FVKESK. The CDR3 region has the DNA TGTGCCAGCAGCCAAGTGGGGACAGGGGATGAAAAACTGTTTTTT. The encoded protein is CASSQVGTGDEKLFF.

The chain recombines TRBV5-1 with TRBJ2-3; D gene unclear. V was cut by 5 bases and J by 3 bases, with 10 bases left in between. Germline assignment: CDR1 SGHRS and CDR2 YFSETQ. The CDR3 has 13 residues. CDR3 loop: CASRTGATDTQYF. In DNA form, the CDR3 reads TGCGCCAGCAGAACCGGAGCTACAGATACGCAGTATTTT.

This chain links TRBV3-1 (or the pseudogene TRBV3-2) with TRBJ2-7; weak D call: TRBD2 (5 bases). CDR1 LGHDT and CDR2 YNNKEL come from the germline V gene (reference sequence). The CDR3 is 15 residues long. The V end lost 3 bases, the J end lost 7 bases, and 19 bases lay between the germline ends. The CDR3 loop reads CASSQSHSGLGEQYF. The CDR3 nucleotides are TGTGCCAGCAGCCAGTCTCACAGCGGATTAGGGGAGCAGTACTTC.

The chain links TRBV7-2 to TRBJ1-2; perhaps TRBD1 as D (6 bases). V was trimmed by 1 base and J by 7 bases, leaving 16 bases between them. This CDR3 has 15 amino acids. Germline loops: CDR1 SGHTA, CDR2 FQGNSA. The CDR3 bases are TGTGCCAGCAGCTTAGTCCGGGCAGGGGTAGGTGGCTACACCTTC. Amino acids: CASSLVRAGVGGYTF.

The V and J genes are TRBV7-6 and TRBJ2-2; possible D gene TRBD2, 6 bases. CDR3 length equals 15 residues. Trimming shortened V by 3 bases and J by 1 base, and 9 bases separated the two germline ends. Germline V gene data show CDR1 as SGHVS and CDR2 as FNYEAQ. The DNA for the CDR3 is TGTGCCAGCAGCTTCTCCGGGAGGAACACCGGGGAGCTGTTTTTT. Residues: CASSFSGRNTGELFF. The complete variable domain, with remaining parts taken from reference TRBV7-6 and TRBJ2-2, reads GAGVSQSPRYKVTKRGQDVALRCDPISGHVSLYWYRQALGQGPEFLTYFNYEAQQDKSGLPNDRFSAERPEGSISTLTIQRTEQRDSAMYRCASSFSGRNTGELFFGEGSRLTVL.

This clone appeared a single time. The V gene is TRBV10-1, the J gene TRBJ2-1; D not certain. The V and J ends lost 6 bases and 0 bases respectively, with 3 bases between them. Germline V gene lookup returns CDR1 WNHNN and CDR2 SYGVQD (reference sequence). The CDR3 spans 12 residues. In DNA, the CDR3 is TGCGCCAGCAGCCGCTCCTACAATGAGCAGTTCTTC. This sequence encodes CASSRSYNEQFF.